The next 2 T cell receptor beta chains were all read from a single sample in a study of memory CD4+ T cells and cytomegalovirus serostatus. Single viable CD3+CD4+CD8-CD45RO+ cells were sorted as the memory CD4+ T cells. Produced via immunoSEQ multiplex PCR; TCRdb's table is partial and in-frame only. Here the sample spans approximately 61,000 clones, 60% to 85% being singletons. The sequencing sample was made of memory CD4+ T cells from blood. The receptors were sampled from an adult in good health and CMV-seronegative. Some clones in this sample may be carry-over from other donors' samples.

The chain carries TRBV5-1 and TRBJ1-3; D not resolved. Trimming left V 0 bases short and J 3 bases short, with 7 bases between. The CDR3 has 14 amino acids. CDR1 is SGHRS, CDR2 YFSETQ, per germline. The CDR3 loop reads CASSLGDNGNTIYF. The CDR3 DNA reads TGCGCCAGCAGCTTGGGAGACAATGGAAACACCATATATTTT.

Comment on this clone: The junction departs from the called germline gene at one end, perhaps through a read error. The V gene is TRBV7-7, the J gene TRBJ2-1; D perhaps matches TRBD1 (6 bases). This CDR3 is built from 15 residues. CDR1 is SSHAT and CDR2 is FNYEAQ in the germline V gene (reference sequence). The CDR3 nucleotides read TGTGCTAGCAGCTCCGGACTCCTCCAGGGGAATGAGCAGTTCTTC. Amino acid sequence: CASSSGLLQGNEQFF.